Listed here is a single T cell receptor (beta chain). This entry comes from a study of blood T cell repertoires in COVID-19. Sequencing was performed with immunoSEQ multiplex PCR; in TCRdb, only in-frame clones are kept and a portion is missing. The sample includes more than 300,000 clones, more than 70% of them seen just once. V was cut by 3 bases and J by 0 bases, with 14 bases left in between. The germline V gene encodes CDR1 LNHDA and CDR2 SQIVND (reference sequence). This CDR3 has 16 residues. The specimen sequenced was peripheral blood. The clonotype was recovered from a woman in her twenties or thirties with COVID-19, enrolled during active disease. The J gene is TRBJ1-2, the V gene TRBV19; maybe TRBD1 (6 bases). CDR3 sequence reads: CASSIGTTQPNYGYTF. DNA of the CDR3: TGTGCCAGTAGTATCGGGACAACACAGCCTAACTATGGCTACACCTTC.